These T cell receptor beta chains were read from a single sample in a study of shared clonotypes between healthy human individuals. Assay: immunoSEQ multiplex PCR; the TCRdb copy retains only in-frame clones and omits some. The sample records around 2.1 million clones, 95% being singletons. The sample consisted of naive CD4+ T cells sorted from blood. These receptors came from a man aged 18 to 30 in good health. Both conserved end residues are part of each CDR3. A D gene is named only where the DNA matches it firmly. Expanded clones get a size class; other rows say once, few or many, or leave the size out.

V gene	D gene	clone size	J gene	CDR3 protein	CDR3 DNA
TRBV29-1	TRBD1	.	TRBJ1-3	CSVVRDRGSGNTIYF	TGCAGCGTTGTACGGGACAGGGGTTCTGGAAACACCATATATTTT
TRBV4-3	TRBD2	.	TRBJ2-4	CASSQRGPFGGAKNIQYF	TGCGCCAGCAGCCAAAGGGGCCCTTTCGGGGGGGCCAAAAACATTCAGTACTTC
TRBV25-1	TRBD2	.	TRBJ2-1	CASSDTSGGAYNEQFF	TGTGCCAGCAGTGATACTAGCGGGGGGGCCTACAATGAGCAGTTCTTC
TRBV30	TRBD1	.	TRBJ1-5	CAWSGTGGLGQPQHF	TGTGCCTGGAGTGGGACAGGGGGTTTAGGCCAGCCCCAGCATTTT
TRBV28	.	once	TRBJ2-1	CASSLSYNEQFF	TGTGCCAGCAGTCTGTCCTACAATGAGCAGTTCTTC
TRBV28	.	.	TRBJ1-5	CASSQPQHF	TGTGCCAGCAGTCAGCCCCAGCATTTT
TRBV30	.	.	TRBJ2-7	CAWSVGRNYEQYF	TGTGCCTGGAGTGTCGGGCGGAACTACGAGCAGTACTTC
TRBV6-5	TRBD1	.	TRBJ1-6	CASSRQGAESPLHF	TGTGCCAGCAGCCGACAGGGGGCAGAATCACCCCTCCACTTT
TRBV7-2	.	once	TRBJ2-1	CASSLVASNPIEQFF	TGTGCCAGCAGCTTAGTCGCTAGTAATCCGATTGAGCAGTTCTTC
TRBV30	.	.	TRBJ1-2	CAWNGLLGYYGYTF	TGTGCCTGGAACGGCCTCCTAGGGTACTATGGCTACACCTTC
TRBV7-2	.	.	TRBJ1-5	CASSLGFWGSGDNQPQHF	TGTGCCAGCAGCTTAGGATTTTGGGGGAGCGGGGACAATCAGCCCCAGCATTTT
TRBV6-5	TRBD1	.	TRBJ1-1	CASSTGGRTEAFF	TGTGCCAGTTCGACAGGGGGCCGTACTGAAGCTTTCTTT
TRBV7-9	.	.	TRBJ1-2	CASSPDKGMDGYTF	TGTGCCAGCAGCCCGGACAAGGGAATGGATGGCTACACCTTC
TRBV10-1	TRBD1	.	TRBJ2-7	CASSAGQGYEQYF	TGCGCCAGCAGTGCAGGACAGGGATACGAGCAGTACTTC
TRBV11-2	.	.	TRBJ2-1	CASSSRGRHEQFF	TGTGCCAGCAGCTCCCGGGGGAGGCATGAGCAGTTCTTC
TRBV7-9	.	.	TRBJ1-2	CASSSPLGSGGYTF	TGTGCCAGCAGCTCCCCCCTCGGCTCGGGTGGCTACACCTTC
TRBV28	.	.	TRBJ2-2	CASRLAGELFF	TGTGCCAGCAGATTGGCCGGGGAGCTGTTTTTT
TRBV10-3	TRBD1	.	TRBJ1-5	CAISDGQGSQPQHF	TGTGCCATCAGTGACGGACAGGGGAGTCAGCCCCAGCATTTT
TRBV15	TRBD2	.	TRBJ2-5	CATSRVGSGQTQYF	TGTGCCACCAGCAGAGTTGGTAGCGGGCAGACCCAGTACTTC
TRBV5-1	.	.	TRBJ1-1	CASSLASINTEAFF	TGCGCCAGCAGCTTGGCCAGCATAAACACTGAAGCTTTCTTT
TRBV6-6	TRBD1	once	TRBJ1-2	CASSLPPTGDGYTF	TGTGCCAGCAGCCTCCCCCCGACAGGGGACGGCTACACCTTC
TRBV9	TRBD1	.	TRBJ1-2	CASSEQGASSGYTF	TGTGCCAGCAGCGAACAGGGGGCAAGTTCTGGCTACACCTTC
TRBV6-5	.	.	TRBJ1-6	CASSFLDYNSPLHF	TGTGCCAGCAGTTTTTTGGACTATAATTCACCCCTCCACTTT
TRBV19	.	.	TRBJ2-3	CASSPLGLGTDTQYF	TGTGCCAGTAGCCCCTTAGGGCTGGGCACAGATACGCAGTATTTT
TRBV18	TRBD2	.	TRBJ2-2	CASSGLAEGELFF	TGTGCCAGCTCAGGACTAGCGGAGGGGGAGCTGTTTTTT
TRBV28	.	.	TRBJ2-7	CASSPGTRTYEQYF	TGTGCCAGCAGTCCCGGGACAAGAACCTACGAGCAGTACTTC
TRBV30	.	.	TRBJ2-3	CASGLPGGTQYF	TGTGCCTCGGGACTTCCCGGGGGTACGCAGTATTTT
TRBV5-1	TRBD1	.	TRBJ1-5	CASRPGRWTGGYSNQPQHF	TGCGCCAGCAGACCCGGGAGGTGGACAGGGGGCTATAGCAATCAGCCCCAGCATTTT
TRBV5-1	TRBD2	.	TRBJ2-1	CASSLDLAGVYNEQFF	TGCGCCAGCAGCTTGGATCTAGCGGGGGTATACAATGAGCAGTTCTTC
TRBV9	TRBD1	.	TRBJ2-1	CASSVATGQSGRLYNEQFF	TGTGCCAGCAGCGTAGCTACGGGACAGTCCGGAAGGCTCTACAATGAGCAGTTCTTC
TRBV7-9	TRBD1	.	TRBJ1-4	CASSHTDRANEKLFF	TGTGCCAGCAGCCATACGGACAGGGCAAATGAAAAACTGTTTTTT
TRBV5-1	.	.	TRBJ2-1	CASSSTGTSYNEQFF	TGCGCCAGCAGCTCGACGGGGACCTCCTACAATGAGCAGTTCTTC
TRBV2	.	.	TRBJ2-2	CASSRLSAGELFF	TGTGCCAGCAGCCGATTGAGCGCCGGGGAGCTGTTTTTT
TRBV11-2	TRBD2	once	TRBJ2-7	CASSLDPGGPYEQYF	TGTGCCAGCAGCTTAGACCCGGGAGGGCCCTACGAGCAGTACTTC
TRBV10-2	TRBD2	.	TRBJ2-1	CASRGKRDSSYNEQFF	TGCGCCAGTCGGGGGAAGCGGGATAGCTCCTACAATGAGCAGTTCTTC
TRBV7-8	.	.	TRBJ1-3	CASSLAGTGNTIYF	TGTGCCAGCAGCTTAGCAGGGACGGGAAACACCATATATTTT
TRBV5-1	TRBD1	.	TRBJ1-2	CASSSGTGAAYYGYTF	TGCGCCAGCAGCAGCGGGACAGGGGCGGCGTACTATGGCTACACCTTC
TRBV2	.	.	TRBJ2-7	CASSEGPESYEQYF	TGTGCCAGCAGTGAAGGTCCAGAGTCCTACGAGCAGTACTTC
TRBV6-1	.	.	TRBJ2-5	CASSILWHETQYF	TGTGCCAGCAGCATTCTCTGGCACGAGACCCAGTACTTC
TRBV19	.	.	TRBJ2-5	CASSIDPWGIGEAQYF	TGTGCCAGTAGTATAGATCCGTGGGGCATCGGGGAGGCCCAGTACTTC
TRBV5-4	.	once	TRBJ1-1	CASSLDPGQPNTEAFF	TGTGCCAGCAGCCTCGACCCCGGTCAGCCAAACACTGAAGCTTTCTTT
TRBV5-6	.	once	TRBJ2-1	CASSFRVVAYNEQFF	TGTGCCAGCAGCTTCAGGGTGGTGGCCTACAATGAGCAGTTCTTC
TRBV5-1	TRBD2	.	TRBJ2-7	CASSRGPLAESSYEQYF	TGCGCCAGCAGCCGGGGCCCACTAGCGGAGAGCTCCTACGAGCAGTACTTC
TRBV6-5	TRBD1	.	TRBJ1-2	CASSYSTGGDYGYTF	TGTGCCAGCAGTTACTCTACAGGGGGGGACTATGGCTACACCTTC
TRBV19	TRBD1	.	TRBJ2-2	CASGSTGQTNTGELFF	TGTGCCAGTGGATCAACGGGACAGACGAACACCGGGGAGCTGTTTTTT
TRBV7-6	TRBD2	.	TRBJ2-7	CASSLTFSGTGGVHEQYF	TGTGCCAGCAGCTTAACTTTCAGCGGCACCGGGGGGGTCCACGAGCAGTACTTC
TRBV5-4	TRBD1	once	TRBJ2-7	CASSFTGTGSYEQYF	TGTGCCAGCAGCTTCACCGGGACAGGGAGCTACGAGCAGTACTTC
TRBV5-4	.	few	TRBJ1-2	CASSLQGTENYGYTF	TGTGCCAGCAGCTTGCAGGGGACGGAGAACTATGGCTACACCTTC
TRBV6-6	.	.	TRBJ1-4	CASSPALATNEKLFF	TGTGCCAGCAGCCCGGCCCTTGCAACTAATGAAAAACTGTTTTTT
TRBV5-5	.	.	TRBJ1-1	CASSLGPNTEAFF	TGTGCCAGCAGCTTGGGGCCAAACACTGAAGCTTTCTTT
TRBV6-5	TRBD2	.	TRBJ2-5	CASSYPTSGGGETQYF	TGTGCCAGCAGTTACCCAACTAGCGGGGGGGGAGAGACCCAGTACTTC